The clone carrying this TCR beta chain has a single count. This specimen comes from a study of radiotherapy plus CTLA-4 blockade in lung cancer. Trimming pared 5 bases from V and 2 bases from J, leaving 9 bases between. The CDR3 is 13 residues long. Germline V gives CDR1 MNHEY, CDR2 SVGAGI. Only in-frame clones appear in the TCRdb table, and some are missing; sequencing was by immunoSEQ multiplex PCR. Of some 70,000 clones listed, 70% to 80% are singletons. This chain links TRBV6-5 with TRBJ1-2; D is ambiguous. This specimen was peripheral blood, taken from a patient treated with radiotherapy plus ipilimumab. The receptor comes from a human donor with non-small cell lung cancer who had a complete response to radiotherapy plus ipilimumab. The CDR3: CASSETANYGYTF. The CDR3 DNA sequence: TGTGCCAGCAGTGAAACAGCGAACTATGGCTACACCTTC.